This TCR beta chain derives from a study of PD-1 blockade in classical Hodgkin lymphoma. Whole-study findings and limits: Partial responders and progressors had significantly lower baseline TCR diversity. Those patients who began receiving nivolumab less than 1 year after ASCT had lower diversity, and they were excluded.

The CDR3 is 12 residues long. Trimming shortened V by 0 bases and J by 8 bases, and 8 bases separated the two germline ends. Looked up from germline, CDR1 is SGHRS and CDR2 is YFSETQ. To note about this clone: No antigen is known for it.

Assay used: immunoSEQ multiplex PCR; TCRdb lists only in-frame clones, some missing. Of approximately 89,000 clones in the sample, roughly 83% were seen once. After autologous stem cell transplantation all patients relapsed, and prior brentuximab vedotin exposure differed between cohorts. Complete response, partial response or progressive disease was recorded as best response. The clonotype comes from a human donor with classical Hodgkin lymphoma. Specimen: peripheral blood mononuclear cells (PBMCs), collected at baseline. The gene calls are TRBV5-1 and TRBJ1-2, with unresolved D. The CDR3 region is CASSLDLGGYTF. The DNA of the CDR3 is TGCGCCAGCAGCTTGGATCTAGGAGGCTACACCTTC.